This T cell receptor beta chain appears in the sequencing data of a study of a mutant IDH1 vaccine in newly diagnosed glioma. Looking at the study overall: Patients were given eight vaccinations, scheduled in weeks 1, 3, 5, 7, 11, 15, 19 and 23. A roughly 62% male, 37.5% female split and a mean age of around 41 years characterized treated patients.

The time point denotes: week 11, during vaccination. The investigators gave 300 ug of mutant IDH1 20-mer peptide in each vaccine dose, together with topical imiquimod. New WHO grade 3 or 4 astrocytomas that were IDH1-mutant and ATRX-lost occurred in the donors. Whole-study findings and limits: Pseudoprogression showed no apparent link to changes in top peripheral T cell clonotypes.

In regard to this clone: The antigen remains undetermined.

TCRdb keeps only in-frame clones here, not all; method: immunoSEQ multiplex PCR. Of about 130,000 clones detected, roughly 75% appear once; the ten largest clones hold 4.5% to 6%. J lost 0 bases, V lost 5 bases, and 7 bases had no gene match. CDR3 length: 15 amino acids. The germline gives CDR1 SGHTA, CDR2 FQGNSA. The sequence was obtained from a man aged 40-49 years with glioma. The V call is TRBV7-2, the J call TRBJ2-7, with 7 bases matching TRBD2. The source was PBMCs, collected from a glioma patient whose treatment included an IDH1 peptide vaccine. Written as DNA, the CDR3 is TGTGCCAGCAGCCTCGGGGGGAGGCGCTCCTACGAGCAGTACTTC. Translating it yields CASSLGGRRSYEQYF.